The rows below give T cell receptor beta chains drawn from one sample of a study of blood T cell repertoires in COVID-19. Generated by immunoSEQ multiplex PCR, the TCRdb table keeps only in-frame clones and is missing some. The table has about 230,000 clones, around 83% seen once. The sequenced sample consisted of peripheral blood. Receptors originate from a man between 40 and 49 years old with acute or convalescent COVID-19. The conserved cysteine and the conserved F or W are not part of the CDR3 here. The order of the fields is CDR3 protein, V gene, J gene.

ASSMTRWAEAF	TRBV19	TRBJ1-1
ASSVNVALGEQF	TRBV25-1	TRBJ2-1
ASSPRTGTTSYAEAF	TRBV6-6	TRBJ1-1
ASSPTGDRVSTQY	TRBV11-3	TRBJ2-3
SVIREQY	TRBV29-1	TRBJ2-7
AWSAYSTGELF	TRBV30	TRBJ2-2
ASSQDPTGMNGELF	TRBV4-3	TRBJ2-2
ASSISNPGGNQPQH	TRBV19	TRBJ1-5
ASSHHIQNQPQH	TRBV5-5	TRBJ1-5
ASSPRAGYTYGYT	TRBV6-2/TRBV6-3	TRBJ1-2
ASSPGEVEGSPLH	TRBV19	TRBJ1-6
ASSFPGFNYGYT	TRBV11-2	TRBJ1-2
ASRSLGGETYGYT	TRBV6-5	TRBJ1-2
AISDPGAGYGYT	TRBV10-3	TRBJ1-2
ASAPGGKASEKLF	TRBV5-1	TRBJ1-4
ASSFNRDLVTEAF	TRBV6-5	TRBJ1-1
AISEGLAGGQDTQY	TRBV10-3	TRBJ2-3
ASSMTGGEDIQY	TRBV2	TRBJ2-4
ASSLVFTSGGTQY	TRBV7-6	TRBJ2-3
ASSSTGPGNTIY	TRBV6-6	TRBJ1-3